This TCR beta chain was identified in a study of cytomegalovirus exposure and HLA in healthy donors (dated by TCRdb to about 2017). Notes on the research overall: An earlier analysis of roughly 500 of the donors reported approximately 300 Gb of sequence data and 120 million or so unique TCR beta sequences from 150 million to 200 million T cells. Roughly 300 gigabases of sequencing data and roughly 90 million unique TCR sequences were included in an early release covering about 700 HLA-typed donors. Among the roughly 400 genotyped donors, under 90% belonged to the genetic ancestry cluster associated with self-reported Caucasian donors. The study aimed to test whether signatures of past pathogen exposure could be identified by cataloging public T cell receptors. The T cell repertoires of several hundred subjects were profiled by immunosequencing and related to cytomegalovirus serostatus. Besides the first cohort of under 700 subjects, a separate validation cohort made up of over 100 different subjects was used. To predict cytomegalovirus infection status, the study combined high-throughput TCR immunosequencing, statistical association of individual TCRs with disease status, and machine learning. A later analysis re-examined previously published TCR beta repertoires from more than 550 donors and added high-resolution HLA genotyping to investigate patterns of TCR occurrence. Rather than drawing on any new phenotypic data, the later analysis identified candidate immune exposures from TCR beta sequences and the way those sequences occurred across donors. An earlier analysis of several hundred of the donors used high-throughput TCR beta sequencing to judge whether each TCR beta V gene segment behaved as functional or pseudogenic. Alongside the repertoire data, information on donor age, sex, ethnicity and CMV serostatus was compiled. In a later genetic analysis, genome-wide SNP genotypes for about three fifths of the roughly 670 donors were used, and that subset was treated as a discovery cohort. Every repertoire in the discovery cohort had been generated on one and the same sequencing platform. HLA typing covered class I and class II loci at four-digit resolution. Typing coverage varied by locus: roughly 629-640 donors for A, B, C, DRB1 and DQB1; more than 500 for DQA1; approximately 570 for DPA1; 450 to 480 for DPB1. Roughly 5 DR-DQ haplotypes were treated as single units for association and clustering because of strong linkage in the cohort. Among about 390 genotyped donors of the cohort, an average of approximately 240,000 unique TCR beta nucleotide sequences were sequenced per donor, around a sixth of them non-productive.

The CDR3, cysteine through phenylalanine, is 14 amino acids long. Of all the DNA, just the CDR3 is kept, 42 bases in frame from base 1. Trimming removed 5 bases from V and 0 bases from J, leaving 8 bases between the germline ends. CDR1 is given as MNHEY and CDR2 as SVGAGI, both from the germline V gene. The cohort consisted of approximately 670 healthy bone marrow donors. At the time of sampling, every cohort member was nominally healthy, though immune exposures that went unrecorded were likely present. The donor was CMV seropositive and belonged to the group of more than 250 seropositive cohort members. A peripheral blood sample was provided by each donor, and peripheral blood mononuclear cells were used for TCR beta sequencing. The Qiagen DNeasy Blood Extraction Kit was used to extract genomic DNA from the blood cell samples. Points on this clone: There is no known antigen for this receptor. Nothing much larger sits one base from this clone, and base qualities are not available.

The study at large found these results: The 87-base-pair reads could not distinguish some IMGT-functional V segments, including TRBV6-2 and TRBV6-3, so those segments were excluded. A later genetic analysis associated a missense DCLRE1C variant with V-gene and J-gene trimming of TCR beta chains, and an independent cohort replicated the association. The earlier analysis of some 560 of the donors excluded 15 to 20 rarely observed V segments, including chromosome 9 orphons, because counts were too low. A cluster of highly shared sequence variants was judged likely to represent a technical artifact of the sequencing pipeline. A later analysis found that HLA-associated TCR beta chains were more clonally expanded and had lower generation probabilities than equally common non-associated chains. In a later analysis, around 17,000 TCR beta sequences were associated with specific HLA alleles at a false discovery rate of 0.05. For the cohort, immune exposure information was limited to CMV serostatus. Correlated functional status among segregating V segments might reflect linkage disequilibrium, but an unknown experimental factor could not be ruled out. The study listed around 160 TCR beta chains as associated with cytomegalovirus. According to a later analysis, parvovirus B19, influenza, CMV and Epstein-Barr virus appeared linked to several top co-occurrence clusters. A further reported finding was that TCR beta sequences accurately predicted the HLA-A and HLA-B alleles for most subjects in the first cohort. Because HLA typing was missing for some donors at each locus, association tests included only the typed subset. Most CMV-associated TCR beta chains appeared to be HLA-restricted in a later analysis, and the HLA associations seemed to be driven largely by CMV exposure. In an earlier analysis of more than 500 of the donors, most TCR beta V segments appeared in productive rearrangements about 90% or about 30% of the time, broadly matching IMGT annotations. A few of the identified cytomegalovirus-associated TCR beta chains were confirmed in vitro to be specific for cytomegalovirus antigens. A later genetic analysis reported fewer N-insertions in productive TCRs among donors in an Asian-associated ancestry cluster than the roughly 620-donor mean. Roughly uniform sequencing depth across donors was assumed in presence/absence analyses, although this assumption may not hold. The classifier was reported to diagnose cytomegalovirus status with high specificity and sensitivity in both the original and validation cohorts. According to the authors, the approach could potentially be generalized to other disease states and immunological phenotypes. Most TCR sequences were observed very rarely across donors, whereas some public TCRs were present in many individuals. In a later analysis, TCR association rates were found to vary across HLA loci, with the most associated TCRs seen for DRB1 alleles and the fewest for HLA-C alleles. Only TCR beta chains were sequenced in this cohort, and the absence of alpha or paired-chain data limited detectable features. Assigning TCR associations to individual alleles was difficult when HLA alleles, especially DR and DQ, strongly co-occurred.

The method behind the library was the immunoSEQ multiplex PCR assay. For the multiplex PCR, a mixture combining 60 forward primers for TCR Vbeta segments and 13 reverse primers for TCR Jbeta segments was used. The CDR3 region of rearranged TCR beta genes was amplified from genomic DNA by a multiplex PCR assay. The Illumina HiSeq System was used to sequence the amplified TCR beta libraries as 87-base-pair reads. The study's processing was this. Across the 600 to 700 repertoires, a later analysis counted 80 million or so unique TCR beta chains, around 11 million of which were shared by at least two donors. Raw reads were error-corrected and collapsed into unique sequences with a nearest-neighbor algorithm that merged closely related sequences to remove PCR and sequencing errors. CDR3 sequences were aligned to IMGT reference sequences to assign V, D and J gene segments. Each retained sequence needed at least a six-nucleotide match to both a V gene segment and a J gene segment. A rearrangement counted as productive if the CDR3 had no stop codons and remained in frame with V and J, and every other rearrangement counted as non-productive. CDR3 was defined by IMGT convention, running from the second conserved V-encoded cysteine to the conserved J-encoded phenylalanine. The earlier analysis of roughly 590 of the donors excluded any sequence lacking an unambiguous match to a single V gene segment. In an earlier analysis of roughly 600 of the donors, a V segment was called functional when productive rearrangements were above 56.7%, and segregating when the standard deviation between donors exceeded 5%. A statistical classification framework was developed to diagnose cytomegalovirus status using the catalog of TCR beta chain sequences. A later analysis assigned V and J genes by comparing TCR nucleotide sequences with IMGT/GENE-DB human TR gene sequences. Using the TCRdist pipeline, a later analysis assigned CDR3 sequences along with most-parsimonious VDJ recombination scenarios. In a later analysis, each TCR beta chain was defined by its CDR3 amino acid sequence together with its V-gene family, and reads without a unique V-gene family were excluded. A later analysis removed 450 to 600 highly shared, low-generation-probability nucleotide sequences to deal with suspected cross-contamination and a sequencing artifact. In a later analysis, a clonal expansion index was calculated for each public chain from normalized within-repertoire ranks of inferred template counts. Generation probabilities in a later analysis came from a VDJ recombination model fitted to out-of-frame rearrangements, and those results were checked against IGoR. In a later analysis, TCR-TCR, TCR-HLA and TCR-CMV co-occurrence was scored with hypergeometric tests, and a repertoire-size bias correction was applied to TCR pairs. False discovery rates were estimated in a later analysis by permuting HLA or CMV assignments 20 times. In a later analysis, co-occurring TCRs were grouped using DBSCAN, with TCRdist sequence similarity added in when clustering inside HLA-allele-positive subsets. For co-occurrence clustering, repertoires with fewer than 30,000 or more than 120,000 public chains were excluded, along with five repertoires with anomalous nucleotide sharing. The source is immuneACCESS, and TCRdb retained only in-frame sequences with V and J called. Part of the clones is not carried over; for the studies checked, unresolved V genes explain less than half of this, and the remainder is unexplained. That table gives V, J and clone size, and the DNA gave D and trimming. The sample table contains 100,000 to 150,000 clones; only one count was recorded for 81% of them. The ten largest clones capture approximately 4% of the sample.

The sequencing input was PBMCs. This TCR was recovered from a man aged 18 to 29 in good health and CMV-seropositive. The rearrangement joined TRBV6-5 to TRBJ1-3; the D gene assignment is ambiguous. The bases read TGTGCCAGCAGTCCCGGGATCTCTGGAAACACCATATATTTT. Translated, this gives CASSPGISGNTIYF.